These 17 T cell receptor beta chains originate from one sample sequenced in a study of prognosis after radiotherapy for stage I lung cancer. Amplification of the TCR beta CDR3 (from genomic DNA) was done by two-round multiplex PCR. Gene-specific TRBV and TRBJ primers were used in PCR round one. One entry per CDR3 protein, called by TCRdb with MiXCR from the multiplex PCR reads. The table includes around 17,000 distinct CDR3 sequences, around 30% detected once. The starting material was PBMCs, obtained before or after stereotactic body radiation therapy (not recorded which). The receptors derive from a donor aged 50 or older with non-small cell lung cancer.

This clonotype was seen ten or more times. V gene TRBV4-1 combines with J gene TRBJ2-1, with D perhaps being TRBD1 or TRBD2 (5 bases each). Germline lookup yields CDR1 MGHRA and CDR2 YSYEKL. The CDR3 length is 14 residues. The V end was cut by 6 bases, the J end by 2 bases, with 11 bases between. The CDR3 protein is CASRRDRAYNEQFF. Written as DNA, the CDR3 is TGCGCCAGCAGGAGGGACCGAGCCTACAATGAGCAGTTCTTC.

This clonotype has a count of ten or more. V gene TRBV7-3 combines with J gene TRBJ1-2, with D tentatively TRBD1 (6 bases). The V gene lost 1 base and the J gene lost 7 bases, with 10 bases spanning the gap. Germline V lookup: CDR1 SGHTA, CDR2 FQGTGA. The CDR3 has 13 residues. The CDR3 coding sequence is TGTGCCAGCAGCTTAAGCGGGGGGGCTGGCTACACCTTC. Encoded protein: CASSLSGGAGYTF.

This clonotype was seen repeatedly, ten times or more. This chain connects TRBV11-2 to TRBJ2-7; D unresolved. The CDR3 loop spans 15 amino acids. The V end lost 0 bases, the J end lost 5 bases, and 14 bases lay between the germline ends. The germline CDR1 and CDR2 sequences are SGHAT and FQNNGV. DNA of the CDR3: TGTGCCAGCAGCTTAGACCGGTTACCCCCCCACGAGCAGTACTTC. The encoded protein is CASSLDRLPPHEQYF.

This clonotype occurred many times. This may be a read error, as it is one base from a much larger clone. This chain connects TRBV24-1 to TRBJ2-1; the match to TRBD2 covers 7 bases. Per germline, CDR1 KGHDR and CDR2 SFDVKD. This CDR3 spans 16 amino acids. The CDR3 reads CAASDPSGIGYNEQFF. CDR3 in DNA: TGTGCCGCCAGTGACCCAAGCGGGATTGGTTACAATGAGCAGTTCTTC.

As to this clonotype: The junction departs from germline at one end; a sequencing error may be responsible. The chain employs TRBV12-3 or TRBV12-4 and TRBJ2-1, with TRBD2 matching over 8 bases. The CDR3 consists of 15 residues. The CDR3 here is CASGPAGDGARRQFF. Here the CDR3 DNA reads TGTGCCAGCGGGCCAGCGGGAGACGGGGCAAGGCGGCAGTTCTTT.

As concerns this clonotype: Since a far larger clone is one base different, this is likely a read error. The rearrangement uses TRBV7-8 and TRBJ2-1; D may be TRBD1 (6 bases). Looked up from germline, CDR1 is SGHVS and CDR2 is FQNEAQ. This CDR3 contains 14 residues. The CDR3 region is CASSGQSSYNEQLF. The CDR3 DNA reads TGTGCCAGCTCCGGACAGAGCTCCTACAATGAGCAGCTCTTC. Together with reference TRBV7-8 and TRBJ2-1, the CDR3 gives the full variable domain: GAGVSQSPRYKVAKRGQDVALRCDPISGHVSLFWYQQALGQGPEFLTYFQNEAQLDKSGLPSDRFFAERPEGSVSTLKIQRTQQEDSAVYLCASSGQSSYNEQLFGPGTRLTVL.

This clonotype was recorded at least ten times. The rearrangement links TRBV11-3 to TRBJ1-2, with unresolved D. The CDR3 consists of 13 residues. The V gene's germline CDR1 is SGHNT and CDR2 YENEEA. Trimming left V 0 bases short and J 8 bases short, with 10 bases between. In DNA, the CDR3 is TGTGCCAGCAGCTTAGACTGGGCCTCCGGCTACACCTTC. It yields the protein CASSLDWASGYTF.

This clonotype was detected a few times. The chain employs TRBV4-2 and TRBJ1-1, with D tentatively TRBD1 (5 bases). Trimming left V 4 bases short and J 0 bases short, with 9 bases between. Germline loops: CDR1 LGHNA, CDR2 YNFKEQ. The CDR3 totals 14 residues. CDR3 nucleotides: TGTGCCAGCAGCCGACAGACCTTGAACACTGAAGCTTTCTTT. This sequence encodes CASSRQTLNTEAFF.

Concerning this clonotype: A far more abundant clone sits one base away, making this likely a read error. V is TRBV6-8 and J is TRBJ2-3, with 8 bases lining up with TRBD2. The CDR3 totals 18 residues. V lost 5 bases to trimming and J lost 5 bases; unmatched junction nucleotides: 18. Per germline, CDR1 MNHGY and CDR2 SAAAGT. Written as DNA, the CDR3 is TGTGCCAGCAGTCGGCTCGGGACTAGAGGGAGGGTGAGAGATACGCAGTATTTT. The encoded protein is CASSRLGTRGRVRDTQYF.

By sample fraction, this clonotype is medium-sized (0.01 to 0.1%). The chain carries TRBV4-2 and TRBJ1-6, with 8 bases matching TRBD1. CDR3 size: 14 residues. Germline V gene sequence: CDR1 LGHNA, CDR2 YNFKEQ. The V gene end was trimmed by 4 bases and the J gene end by 7 bases; junction bases not matched to a gene: 3. This chain's CDR3 is CASSRQGMNSPLHF. The CDR3 nucleotides are TGTGCCAGCAGCCGACAGGGGATGAATTCACCCCTCCACTTT.

Comment on this clonotype: The conserved final phenylalanine or tryptophan is absent from the CDR3, which likely points to a read error. The rearrangement uses TRBV28 and TRBJ2-5, with D possibly called TRBD1 or TRBD2 (5 bases each). The CDR3 has 14 amino acids. V lost 5 bases, J lost 10 bases, and 20 bases lay in between. Germline assignment: CDR1 MDHEN and CDR2 SYDVKM. For the CDR3, the DNA is TGTGCCAGCAGTGAGACAGAGAGACTACAGAACCAGTACGTC. This gives the protein CASSETERLQNQYV.

On this clonotype: A junction boundary mismatches the germline segment, possibly from a read error. The rearrangement uses TRBV10-2 and TRBJ2-7; TRBD2 agrees at 12 bases. In germline, CDR1 is WSHSY, CDR2 SAAADI. The CDR3 has 14 residues. DNA for the CDR3: TGCTCCAGCAGTTCCGGACTAGCGGGGTTGGAGCAGTACTTC. Translation gives CSSSSGLAGLEQYF.

As regards this clonotype: With a far larger clone one base away, a read error is the likely cause. The genes are TRBV6-8 and TRBJ2-3; D is undetermined. Per germline, CDR1 MNHGY and CDR2 SAAAGT. The CDR3 is 12 residues long. Trimming cost V 6 bases and J 2 bases, with 6 bases left between them. CDR3 sequence: CASRGITDTQYF. As DNA, the CDR3 is TGTGCCAGCAGAGGGATCACAGATACGCAGTATTTT.

This clonotype was found many times. The chain has TRBV20-1 and TRBJ2-1; D is possibly TRBD2 (6 bases). This CDR3 is 17 amino acids long. From germline, CDR1 is DFQATT and CDR2 SNEGSKA (reference sequence). The germline V and J ends were trimmed by 3 bases and 0 bases, with 18 bases remaining between them. CDR3 amino acids: CSASGPRPGGSYNEQFF. The CDR3 nucleotides are TGCAGTGCTAGTGGTCCCCGTCCCGGGGGCTCCTACAATGAGCAGTTCTTC.

At least ten counts were recorded for this clonotype. The DNA for the CDR3 is TGTGCCAGCAGCCAAATAAGCGCAGATACGCAGTATTTT. It translates to CASSQISADTQYF. The rearrangement joins TRBV3-1 to TRBJ2-3; D is undetermined. The CDR3 is made up of 13 amino acids. CDR1 LGHDT and CDR2 YNNKEL come from the germline V gene (reference sequence). With 2 bases removed from V and 4 bases from J, the gap between germline ends came to 7 bases.

In its sample, this clonotype was seen many times. The J gene is TRBJ2-2, the V gene TRBV4-1; TRBD1 agrees at 8 bases. The CDR3 extends over 18 amino acids. CDR1 and CDR2 from the germline V gene are MGHRA and YSYEKL. Trimming took 0 bases from V and 5 from J; bases not matched to a gene: 11. Here the CDR3 reads CASSQDRGQGARTGELFF. The CDR3 nucleotides are TGCGCCAGCAGCCAAGATCGAGGGCAGGGGGCTAGGACCGGGGAGCTGTTTTTT.

Many counts were recorded for this clonotype. The chain is built from TRBV5-4 and TRBJ2-3; TRBD1 is a possible D gene (5 bases). Trimming took off 0 bases at V and 1 base at J, with 9 bases between the two ends. Germline V lookup: CDR1 SGHNT, CDR2 YYREEE (reference sequence). This CDR3 contains 15 residues. The CDR3, as DNA: TGTGCCAGCAGCTTGGGGTCAGGGCGCACAGATACGCAGTATTTT. Its translation is CASSLGSGRTDTQYF.